One TCR beta chain is described in this entry. The germline V gene encodes CDR1 WNHNN and CDR2 SYGVQD (reference sequence). The CDR3 totals 16 residues. Trimming took off 1 base at V and 3 bases at J, with 15 bases between the two ends. Authors' data handling: The assay estimated nucleated cells by amplifying reference gene primers. The method was immunoSEQ multiplex PCR; TCRdb's version includes in-frame clones alone and lacks a portion of them. V and J calls plus clone size are reproduced from that table; the DNA served to infer D and trimming. The sample holds under 200,000 clones, approximately 84% seen once. This sample is part of a study of blood T cell repertoires in COVID-19. Study background: Researchers got acute and convalescent COVID-19 samples from the United States, Italy and Spain. T cells, B-cell-depleted T cells, or PBMCs provided the cDNA or gDNA that served as material.

J is TRBJ1-1 and V is TRBV10-1; D gene ambiguous. This TCR was sampled from an elderly woman with acute or convalescent COVID-19. What was sequenced was peripheral blood. The DNA for the CDR3 is TGCGCCAGCAGTGAGTGTAGATATCTGCGGGACACTGAAGCTTTCTTT. This sequence encodes CASSECRYLRDTEAFF.